The T cell receptor (beta chain) under discussion was sequenced for a study of blood T cell repertoires in COVID-19. Libraries were prepared by immunoSEQ multiplex PCR; TCRdb keeps only in-frame clonotypes and omits some of them. The data hold about 90,000 clones, with around 90% observed a single time. Germline V gene data show CDR1 as LNHDA and CDR2 as SQIVND (reference sequence). With V trimmed by 4 bases and J by 7 bases, 13 bases remained unmatched. The CDR3 is 16 amino acids. The chain links TRBV19 to TRBJ2-1; 7 bases align to TRBD2. The sequencing sample was made of peripheral blood. The sequence was collected from a human donor with active COVID-19. The donor label of this sample is uncertain. CDR3 protein: CASSTLAVGAGNEQFF. DNA for the CDR3: TGTGCCAGTAGTACCCTAGCGGTTGGCGCAGGGAATGAGCAGTTCTTC.